Listed below are T cell receptor beta chains from one sample, sequenced in a study of cytomegalovirus exposure and HLA in healthy donors. Sequencing used immunoSEQ multiplex PCR; TCRdb keeps in-frame clones, though not all of them. The sample has about 150,000 clones, more than 60% seen once. The sample taken for sequencing was PBMCs. These receptors originate from a woman aged 30 to 39 in good health and CMV-seronegative. Both conserved end residues are trimmed from each CDR3. Clone size is shown for a subset of rows, as once, few, many or a class of expanded clone.

cdr3_length clone_size v_call cdr3_aa
13 . TRBV18 ASSPLAGATYEQY
10 . TRBV6-5 ASSYSTNEAF
14 . TRBV19 ASSIGGQVVSATQY
12 . TRBV25-1 ASRATSGDYEQY
13 . TRBV27 ASSLSRGFAEKLF
14 . TRBV4-1 ASSQEWGQGRYEQF
14 . TRBV7-9 ASSSRQGWRNYGYT
13 . TRBV2 ASKVEGAVDQPQH
14 . TRBV19 ASSIRTGDSNQPQH
12 few TRBV5-1 ASSFPDRGGGYT
11 . TRBV19 ASSAEGQPEAF
14 . TRBV27 ASHNGVVSSYNEQF
12 . TRBV6-5 ASSYETGRHGYT
14 . TRBV18 ASSPSTGTGKSGYT
11 . TRBV2 ASRVGGTDTQY
10 . TRBV2 ASRGGSGELF
12 . TRBV29-1 SVPSGTGGETQY
12 . TRBV7-2 ASSPRGAGNTIY
12 . TRBV6-1 ASRVDHSGGEAF
14 . TRBV6-6 ASSYSIVSRDTEAF
13 . TRBV6-5 ASSSLGQGNTEAF
12 . TRBV7-9 ASSHRGTSEKLF